This TCR beta chain was sequenced during a study of regulatory T cells in long-lasting Graves disease. CDR1 SGHAT and CDR2 FQNNGV come from the germline V gene. The CDR3 covers 16 residues. V gave up 3 bases and J gave up 0 bases, with 14 bases separating them. Study findings and constraints: Compared with new cases, persistent Graves' patients showed reduced TCR diversity.

This clonotype was seen ten or more times. Antigen: not known. Relying on iRepertoire HTBI primers and Arm-PCR of CDR3 regions, the team built TCR beta libraries. TCRdb called the multiplex PCR reads again in MiXCR, with one record for every CDR3 protein. This table has 200,000 to 300,000 distinct CDR3 sequences, around 20% appearing once. Stated time point: newly diagnosed GD, antithyroid drugs for less than 3 months. Preparation of the TCR library used RNA extracted from PBMCs. The starting material was peripheral blood mononuclear cells (PBMCs), obtained at new diagnosis, from a patient treated with antithyroid drugs. The clonotype was recovered from a female donor with Graves disease. The J gene is TRBJ1-1, the V gene TRBV11-2; the D is unclear. The CDR3 sequence: CASSFLLQTMNTEAFF. The CDR3 DNA reads as TGTGCCAGCAGCTTCCTATTACAGACCATGAACACTGAAGCTTTCTTT.